The 18 T cell receptor beta chains presented below share a single source sample, sequenced in a study of a mutant IDH1 vaccine in newly diagnosed glioma. Using immunoSEQ multiplex PCR, the repertoire was profiled, and TCRdb retains in-frame clones only, with some absent. Of 50,000 to 65,000 clones in the sample, 85% to 90% were seen once. No antigens are known for them. Described time point: week 23, last vaccination. Vaccination used 300 ug of mutant IDH1 20-mer peptide per dose, with topical imiquimod. Sequenced here: PBMCs, sampled from a glioma patient whose treatment included an IDH1 peptide vaccine. The receptors originated from a man aged 40-49 years with glioma.

The chain is built from TRBV9 and TRBJ1-3, with D perhaps TRBD1 (5 bases). V lost 3 bases and J lost 0, with 19 bases in between. The CDR3 spans 18 residues. The germline V gene encodes CDR1 SGDLS and CDR2 YYNGEE. CDR3 region: CASSGIRGGVASGNTIYF. CDR3 nucleotide sequence: TGTGCCAGCAGCGGCATCCGTGGGGGGGTTGCCTCTGGAAACACCATATATTTT.

CDR3 protein: CASSVEGGLMSKTQYF. CDR3 sequence (DNA): TGTGCCAGCAGCGTAGAGGGAGGGTTGATGTCAAAGACCCAGTACTTC. The chain has TRBV9 and TRBJ2-5; TRBD2 matches 7 bases. V gave up 0 bases and J gave up 6 bases; unmatched junction bases: 11. Germline values: CDR1 SGDLS, CDR2 YYNGEE. This CDR3 is built from 16 residues.

J is TRBJ2-5 and V is TRBV11-2; D possibly corresponds to TRBD1 (6 bases). Germline-derived CDR1 and CDR2 are SGHAT and FQNNGV. V was shortened by 0 bases and J by 5 bases, with 10 bases between the two germline ends. The CDR3 covers 14 residues. The CDR3 here is CASSLEVRGETQYF. CDR3 sequence (DNA): TGTGCCAGCAGCTTAGAAGTCAGGGGTGAGACCCAGTACTTC. The whole variable domain, filled in from reference TRBV11-2 and TRBJ2-5, reads EAGVAQSPRYKIIEKRQSVAFWCNPISGHATLYWYQQILGQGPKLLIQFQNNGVVDDSQLPKDRFSAERLKGVDSTLKIQPAKLEDSAVYLCASSLEVRGETQYFGPGTRLLVL.

The chain links TRBV28 to TRBJ2-7; 7 nucleotides match TRBD2. The CDR3 has 14 amino acids. Germline loops: CDR1 MDHEN, CDR2 SYDVKM. Trimming took 8 bases from V and 6 from J; bases not matched to a gene: 13. The CDR3 nucleotides are TGTGCCAGCTCCGTCGGGAGGTCAGGGTCCGAGCAGTACTTC. Its translation is CASSVGRSGSEQYF.

This chain joins TRBV28 and TRBJ2-7; tentative D call: TRBD2 (6 bases). Germline V gene data show CDR1 as MDHEN and CDR2 as SYDVKM. V was trimmed by 2 bases and J by 9 bases, leaving 11 bases between them. This CDR3 region has 12 residues. CDR3 bases: TGTGCCAGCAGTTTACCGAGGGGACTGCAGTACTTC. Translation gives CASSLPRGLQYF.

The rearrangement links TRBV5-5 to TRBJ1-4; perhaps TRBD1 as D (5 bases). CDR1 and CDR2 (germline): SGHKS, YYEKEE (reference sequence). Trimming removed 0 bases from V and 0 bases from J, with 12 bases in between. This CDR3 contains 17 residues. CDR3: CASSLEVGRSTNEKLFF. The CDR3 DNA reads TGTGCCAGCAGCTTGGAGGTGGGGCGTTCAACTAATGAAAAACTGTTTTTT.

DNA for the CDR3: TGTGCCAGCAGCTTAGCGGGGGGTTCAGGCAATCAGCCCCAGCATTTT. It encodes CASSLAGGSGNQPQHF. J is TRBJ1-5 and V is TRBV7-6; D may be TRBD1 (5 bases). Germline CDR1 and CDR2: SGHVS and FNYEAQ. This CDR3 contains 16 residues. With 0 bases removed from V and 2 bases from J, the gap between germline ends came to 11 bases.

This clone was recorded a few times. This chain connects TRBV2 to TRBJ2-7; 8 bases map to TRBD1. V was pared by 7 bases and J by 0 bases, with 2 bases of the junction left unmatched. CDR3 length equals 13 residues. The V gene's germline CDR1 is SNHLY and CDR2 FYNNEI. Here the CDR3 reads CASNGQGSYEQYF. For the CDR3, the DNA is TGTGCCAGCAACGGACAGGGCTCCTACGAGCAGTACTTC.

This clone was seen a handful of times. The rearrangement uses TRBV19 and TRBJ2-5, with TRBD2 matching over 7 bases. This CDR3 has 14 residues. J was trimmed by 6 bases and V by 9 bases; bases with no gene match: 13. Germline CDR1 is LNHDA and CDR2 is SQIVND (reference sequence). The CDR3 nucleotides read TGTGCCAGCTCTCCCAGCGGGACCTGGAAGACCCAGTACTTC. This gives the protein CASSPSGTWKTQYF.

The V call is TRBV11-2, the J call TRBJ2-7, with D perhaps TRBD1 (6 bases). Looked up from germline, CDR1 is SGHAT and CDR2 is FQNNGV. The CDR3 totals 13 residues. V was pared by 2 bases and J by 5 bases, with 10 bases between. The CDR3 DNA sequence: TGTGCCAGCAGCTTAACAGGGAACCACGAGCAGTACTTC. Its translation: CASSLTGNHEQYF.

The chain has TRBV27 and TRBJ2-1; 8 positions match TRBD2. V was pared by 2 bases and J by 4 bases, with 7 bases of the junction left unmatched. Germline V gene data show CDR1 as MNHEY and CDR2 as SMNVEV (reference sequence). This CDR3 has 16 amino acids. The CDR3 reads CASSLTAGETYNEQFF. The CDR3 DNA reads TGTGCCAGCAGTTTAACAGCGGGAGAAACATACAATGAGCAGTTCTTC.

The chain recombines TRBV6-5 with TRBJ1-1; D is undetermined. V was shortened by 6 bases and J by 6 bases, with 14 bases between the two germline ends. This CDR3 contains 13 residues. CDR1 and CDR2 (germline): MNHEY, SVGAGI. CDR3 sequence (DNA): TGTGCCAGCAGGCCTCCAGCTGGGTCTGAAGCTTTCTTT. This translates into CASRPPAGSEAFF.

The CDR3 reads CAISARTGIQETQYF. CDR3 nucleotide sequence: TGTGCCATCAGTGCCCGGACAGGGATACAAGAGACCCAGTACTTC. The V gene is TRBV10-3, the J gene TRBJ2-5, with 8 bases fitting TRBD1. Germline trimming cut 4 bases from V and 2 bases from J; bases unmatched to any gene: 6. The CDR3 is made up of 15 amino acids. Germline V CDR1 and CDR2: ENHRY, SYGVKD.

The chain links TRBV6-5 to TRBJ1-5; tentatively, D is TRBD1 (5 bases). V gave up 4 bases and J gave up 2 bases, with 15 bases separating them. This CDR3 comprises 16 residues. Germline lookup yields CDR1 MNHEY and CDR2 SVGAGI. This chain's CDR3 is CASSSGAFKGNQPQHF. As DNA, the CDR3 is TGTGCCAGCAGTTCTGGGGCCTTTAAGGGCAATCAGCCCCAGCATTTT.

Details on this clone: In the same sample, other DNA sequences code for this CDR3. The DNA of the CDR3 is TGCAGCGTTGGGCGGGGGAACACTGAAGCTTTCTTT. This translates into CSVGRGNTEAFF. The rearrangement links TRBV29-1 to TRBJ1-1; D not resolved. The germline V and J ends were trimmed by 4 bases and 1 base, with 7 bases remaining between them. Germline assignment: CDR1 SQVTM and CDR2 ANQGSEA. This CDR3 has 12 residues.

The chain employs TRBV4-2 and TRBJ2-1, with TRBD2 as a possible D gene (6 bases). The CDR3 runs 16 residues. The ends were cut back, 1 base at V and 6 bases at J, with 16 bases in the middle. Germline V CDR1 and CDR2: LGHNA, YNFKEQ. The CDR3 nucleotides are TGTGCCAGCAGCCAAGTAGGCGGGGCCTTTGTCAATGAGCAGTTCTTC. Translated: CASSQVGGAFVNEQFF.

The chain employs TRBV7-9 and TRBJ2-1, with D possibly TRBD2 on 6 matching bases. The length of the CDR3 is 13 residues. Germline CDR1 reads SEHNR; CDR2 reads FQNEAQ (reference sequence). Between the trimmed V and J ends, which lost 10 bases and 5 bases, there was a span of 15 bases. CDR3 amino acids: CATGEVRDNEQFF. CDR3 nucleotide sequence: TGTGCCACTGGGGAGGTACGGGACAATGAGCAGTTCTTC.

The gene calls are TRBV4-3 and TRBJ2-7, with D perhaps TRBD1 or TRBD2 (5 bases each). The germline V and J ends were trimmed by 1 base and 3 bases, with 13 bases remaining between them. The length of the CDR3 is 15 residues. Per the germline V gene, CDR1 is LGHNA and CDR2 is YSLEER. The CDR3 spells CASSQGRDQDYEQYF. The CDR3 DNA is TGCGCCAGCAGCCAAGGCAGGGACCAAGACTACGAGCAGTACTTC.